Below are 6 T cell receptor beta chains sequenced from a single sample in a study of T cells after yellow fever vaccination. TCRdb fed the 5' RACE reads into MiXCR, producing one record per CDR3 protein. The top ten clones hold around 15% of a sample with 510,000 or so distinct CDR3 sequences, 15% to 20% of them seen once. The sequences come from PBMCs, collected 15 days after the yellow fever booster vaccination. These TCRs come from a man aged 25-45 years who received the YFV17D yellow fever vaccine.

This clonotype was seen a few times. The V gene is TRBV6-2 or TRBV6-3, the J gene TRBJ2-7, with no clear D. The germline CDR1 and CDR2 sequences are MNHEY and SVGEGT. The CDR3 is made up of 12 amino acids. V was clipped by 8 bases and J by 6 bases, with 14 bases between them. The CDR3 nucleotides are TGTGCCAGCCGCCACCAAACGCTCGAGCAGTACTTC. This encodes CASRHQTLEQYF.

The chain recombines TRBV7-2 with TRBJ2-7; tentatively, D is TRBD2 (6 bases). Looked up from germline, CDR1 is SGHTA and CDR2 is FQGNSA. CDR3 length equals 14 residues. V lost 1 base and J 3 bases, leaving 10 bases between the germline ends. In DNA form, the CDR3 reads TGTGCCAGCAGCTTAGTGGGACTCTACTACGAGCAGTACTTC. It codes for CASSLVGLYYEQYF.

The V gene is TRBV7-9, the J gene TRBJ2-1; the match to TRBD2 covers 9 bases. The CDR3 runs 15 residues. The V gene's germline CDR1 is SEHNR and CDR2 FQNEAQ (reference sequence). V lost 4 bases to trimming and J lost 7 bases; unmatched junction nucleotides: 8. This chain's CDR3 is CASSSSGTSLNEQFF. The CDR3, as DNA: TGTGCCAGCAGCTCATCCGGGACTAGCTTAAATGAGCAGTTCTTC.

The J gene is TRBJ2-1, the V gene TRBV6-5; unclear D gene. Germline loops: CDR1 MNHEY, CDR2 SVGAGI. This CDR3 comprises 15 residues. V lost 2 bases to trimming and J lost 2 bases, with 10 bases between them. CDR3 protein: CASSYQGPTYNEQFF. The CDR3 region has the DNA TGTGCCAGCAGTTACCAAGGACCTACCTACAATGAGCAGTTCTTC.

The rearrangement joins TRBV12-5 to TRBJ2-3, with a weak D call TRBD1 (6 bases). The CDR3 has 18 amino acids. The V end was cut by 0 bases, the J end by 7 bases, with 23 bases between. Germline V gene data show CDR1 as LGHNT and CDR2 as FRNRAP. CDR3: CASGLVLGQPGISYTQYF. The CDR3 DNA follows: TGTGCTAGTGGTTTGGTCCTAGGACAGCCCGGAATTTCTTATACGCAGTATTTT. The whole variable domain, filled in from reference TRBV12-5 and TRBJ2-3, reads DARVTQTPRHKVTEMGQEVTMRCQPILGHNTVFWYRQTMMQGLELLAYFRNRAPLDDSGMPKDRFSAEMPDATLATLKIQPSEPRDSAVYFCASGLVLGQPGISYTQYFGPGTRLTVL.

This chain joins TRBV5-1 and TRBJ2-7; possible D gene TRBD2, 6 bases. Germline V gene data show CDR1 as SGHRS and CDR2 as YFSETQ. With 0 bases removed from V and 6 bases from J, the gap between germline ends came to 13 bases. The CDR3 sequence is 14 residues long. The CDR3 DNA reads as TGCGCCAGCAGCTTGGTCGGGTCGGGAGCCGAGCAGTACTTC. Its translation: CASSLVGSGAEQYF. Looking up the rest from reference TRBV5-1 and TRBJ2-7 gives the full variable domain: KAGVTQTPRYLIKTRGQQVTLSCSPISGHRSVSWYQQTPGQGLQFLFEYFSETQRNKGNFPGRFSGRQFSNSRSEMNVSTLELGDSALYLCASSLVGSGAEQYFGPGTRLTVT.